This T cell receptor (beta chain) comes out of a study of blood T cells in healthy people across ages. On the study more broadly: Through template switching, about one barcoded beta molecule was captured per two T cells, as measured in model experiments.

Healthy individuals of Caucasian origin from Russia, aged roughly 6 to 95, served as donors. The use of a sample-barcoded 5' primer and a J-beta primer mix characterized a second PCR of about 6 to 11 cycles. One entry per CDR3 protein, called by TCRdb with MiXCR from the 5' RACE reads. The sample contains nearly 1 million distinct CDR3 sequences, 45% to 60% of which appear only once. As for this clonotype: Its antigen remains unidentified.

This CDR3 contains 15 residues. From germline, CDR1 is SGHKS and CDR2 YYEKEE (reference sequence). Study results and caveats: The study found more naive CD4+ cells and higher diversity in long-lived than aged donors.

What was sequenced was blood. This TCR was sampled from a woman in her sixties or seventies in good health. The rearrangement uses TRBV5-5 and TRBJ2-4; 7 nucleotides agree with TRBD1. Gene TRBJ2-7 matches the end of the DNA better, so the J call may be wrong. The CDR3: CASSSGRQGSYEQYF. For the CDR3, the DNA is TGTGCCAGCAGCTCCGGAAGACAGGGATCCTACGAGCAGTACTTC.